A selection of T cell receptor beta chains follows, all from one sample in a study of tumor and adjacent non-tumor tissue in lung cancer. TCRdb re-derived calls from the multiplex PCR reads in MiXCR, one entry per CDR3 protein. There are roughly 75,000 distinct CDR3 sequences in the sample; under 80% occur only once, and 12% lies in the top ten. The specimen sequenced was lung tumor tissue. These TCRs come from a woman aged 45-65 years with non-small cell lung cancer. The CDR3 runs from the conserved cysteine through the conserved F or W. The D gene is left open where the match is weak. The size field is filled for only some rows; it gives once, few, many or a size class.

cdr3_nt: TGTGCCAGCAATTTAATCCCTTACAATGAGCAGTTCTTC
cdr3_aa: CASNLIPYNEQFF
d_call: NA
v_call: TRBV6-2/TRBV6-3
clone_size: NA
j_call: TRBJ2-1

cdr3_nt: TGTGCCAGCAGTTGGCCAAGGACAGGAGATCTTGTCAAAAACATTCAGTACTTC
cdr3_aa: CASSWPRTGDLVKNIQYF
d_call: TRBD1
v_call: TRBV6-1
clone_size: many
j_call: TRBJ2-4

cdr3_nt: TGTGCCAGCAGTTACGCCGAACCAAATGCGCAATATTTT
cdr3_aa: CASSYAEPNAQYF
d_call: NA
v_call: TRBV6-2/TRBV6-3
clone_size: NA
j_call: TRBJ2-3

cdr3_nt: TGTCCCAGCAGCTATACTGGCCAAGAGACCCAGTACTTC
cdr3_aa: CPSSYTGQETQYF
d_call: NA
v_call: TRBV11-3
clone_size: NA
j_call: TRBJ2-5

cdr3_nt: TGTGCTAGCAGCTTAAACGGAGTCCAAGAGGCCCAGTACTTC
cdr3_aa: CASSLNGVQEAQYF
d_call: NA
v_call: TRBV11-2
clone_size: NA
j_call: TRBJ2-5

cdr3_nt: TGTGCCAGTAGTGAAGGAATGTACACTGGAGCTTTCTTT
cdr3_aa: CASSEGMYTGAFF
d_call: NA
v_call: TRBV6-1
clone_size: NA
j_call: TRBJ1-1

cdr3_nt: TGTGCCAGCAGCGAAGGACAATGGATGGTTCATTACTTGAACATCGGGGAGCTGTTTTTT
cdr3_aa: CASSEGQWMVHYLNIGELFF
d_call: NA
v_call: TRBV6-1
clone_size: NA
j_call: TRBJ2-2

cdr3_nt: TGTGCCAGCAGCTCAACAAGGGAAGGGGACGTTCAGTACTTC
cdr3_aa: CASSSTREGDVQYF
d_call: NA
v_call: TRBV11-3
clone_size: NA
j_call: TRBJ2-4

cdr3_nt: TGTGCCAGCAGCGATAGAGTCAGCACAGATACGCAGTATTTT
cdr3_aa: CASSDRVSTDTQYF
d_call: NA
v_call: TRBV2
clone_size: NA
j_call: TRBJ2-3

cdr3_nt: TGCGCCAGCAGCAAGGAACTAGTAAGACGGAATGAGCAGTTCTTC
cdr3_aa: CASSKELVRRNEQFF
d_call: NA
v_call: TRBV10-2
clone_size: NA
j_call: TRBJ2-1

cdr3_nt: TGTGCCAGCAGCTACGGGTCGAACGAAGAGACCCAGAACTTC
cdr3_aa: CASSYGSNEETQNF
d_call: NA
v_call: TRBV6-6
clone_size: NA
j_call: TRBJ2-5

cdr3_nt: TGCAACGTTGGACCCCACGGGACAGGGGATACTAGGGAGCAGTACTTC
cdr3_aa: CNVGPHGTGDTREQYF
d_call: TRBD1
v_call: TRBV29-1
clone_size: once
j_call: TRBJ2-7

cdr3_nt: TGTGCCGACAGGCGGGGAAACCAAGAGACCCATTACTTC
cdr3_aa: CADRRGNQETHYF
d_call: NA
v_call: TRBV6-5
clone_size: NA
j_call: TRBJ2-5

cdr3_nt: TGTGCCAGCAGCTTCGGGAGCAATCAGCCCCAGCATTTT
cdr3_aa: CASSFGSNQPQHF
d_call: NA
v_call: TRBV11-2
clone_size: large
j_call: TRBJ1-5

cdr3_nt: TGTGCCAGGCTGGTGGCGAACTATGGCTACACCTTC
cdr3_aa: CARLVANYGYTF
d_call: NA
v_call: TRBV6-5
clone_size: NA
j_call: TRBJ1-2

cdr3_nt: TGTGCCTGCAGCCCAGTGGGACTAGATTACGAGCAGTACTTC
cdr3_aa: CACSPVGLDYEQYF
d_call: TRBD2
v_call: TRBV4-2
clone_size: NA
j_call: TRBJ2-7

cdr3_nt: TGTGCTAACAGCCCGGGACAGGGCGTAGAGATCCAGTACTTC
cdr3_aa: CANSPGQGVEIQYF
d_call: TRBD1
v_call: TRBV11-1
clone_size: NA
j_call: TRBJ2-5

cdr3_nt: TGTGCCAGCAGTCCTTTCCCGGCCATGTTCCTAGAGACCCAGTACTTC
cdr3_aa: CASSPFPAMFLETQYF
d_call: NA
v_call: TRBV6-5
clone_size: NA
j_call: TRBJ2-5

cdr3_nt: TGTGCCAGCAGTGGAAGTCAGGGGGGAGCCAAAAACATTCAGTACTTC
cdr3_aa: CASSGSQGGAKNIQYF
d_call: NA
v_call: TRBV2
clone_size: NA
j_call: TRBJ2-4

cdr3_nt: TGTGCCAGGAGCATCCCGGGGCCAGACACGCAGTATTTT
cdr3_aa: CARSIPGPDTQYF
d_call: NA
v_call: TRBV5-4
clone_size: once
j_call: TRBJ2-3

cdr3_nt: TGTGTCACCAGATCCAGGGCAGGCAATCTGCCCCAGCATTTT
cdr3_aa: CVTRSRAGNLPQHF
d_call: NA
v_call: TRBV24-1
clone_size: NA
j_call: TRBJ1-5

cdr3_nt: TGTGCCAGCAGGGACAGGGGCACAGATACGCAGTATTTT
cdr3_aa: CASRDRGTDTQYF
d_call: TRBD1
v_call: TRBV6-5
clone_size: many
j_call: TRBJ2-3

cdr3_nt: TGTGCCAGCAGCTTGACTAGTAGCAACGAGCACTACTTC
cdr3_aa: CASSLTSSNEHYF
d_call: NA
v_call: TRBV5-4
clone_size: NA
j_call: TRBJ2-7

cdr3_nt: TGCAGCGTTGCCGCCGGGACTAGCGGTAGGGATGAGCAGTACTTC
cdr3_aa: CSVAAGTSGRDEQYF
d_call: TRBD2
v_call: TRBV29-1
clone_size: NA
j_call: TRBJ2-7

cdr3_nt: TGTGCTAGCAGTCCCCAGAGGGGGTATGTAGATACGCAGTATTTT
cdr3_aa: CASSPQRGYVDTQYF
d_call: NA
v_call: TRBV28
clone_size: once
j_call: TRBJ2-3

cdr3_nt: TGCGCCACCACATGGGGGAACACCGGGGAGCGATTTTTT
cdr3_aa: CATTWGNTGERFF
d_call: NA
v_call: TRBV4-1
clone_size: NA
j_call: TRBJ2-2

cdr3_nt: TGTGCAAGCAGCAAGGACTTAGATGGCTACACCTTC
cdr3_aa: CASSKDLDGYTF
d_call: NA
v_call: TRBV5-4
clone_size: NA
j_call: TRBJ1-2

cdr3_nt: TGTGCCAGCAGTTACACAGGGGCCACAGATACGCAGTATTTT
cdr3_aa: CASSYTGATDTQYF
d_call: TRBD1
v_call: TRBV6-5
clone_size: NA
j_call: TRBJ2-3

cdr3_nt: TGCAGCGTTGTTGAGGTGAGCGAACAGTACTTC
cdr3_aa: CSVVEVSEQYF
d_call: NA
v_call: TRBV29-1
clone_size: NA
j_call: TRBJ2-7